The clone carrying this T cell receptor beta chain showed up many times. Its specificity is unknown. This specimen belongs to a study of T-cell reconstitution after alpha-beta-depleted transplantation in children. Study-level points and caveats: About two months after transplant, alpha-beta T cells reportedly came from several hundred expanded graft clones.

Germline loops: CDR1 ENHRY, CDR2 SYGVKD. Trimming left V 8 bases short and J 4 bases short, with 8 bases between. The CDR3 is 12 amino acids. For TCRbeta, the library was prepared with unique molecular identifiers. TCRdb passed the PCR reads through MiXCR, listing each CDR3 protein once. Among 200,000 to 250,000 distinct CDR3 sequences listed, approximately 10% were seen once. This specimen was PBMCs, taken before TCRalphabeta/CD19-depleted stem cell transplant. The chain couples TRBV10-3 to TRBJ2-2, with no clear D. This TCR came from a child younger than two with acute myeloid leukemia, due to receive a stem cell transplant. CDR3 sequence (DNA): TGTGCCATCCGGGTGTCCACCGGGGAGCTGTTTTTT. Its protein product is CAIRVSTGELFF.